Sequencing of this T cell receptor (beta chain) was carried out in a study of blood T cell repertoires in COVID-19. Sequenced by immunoSEQ multiplex PCR; TCRdb stores in-frame clones only, minus some. Of 90,000 to 150,000 clones listed, about 80% are singletons. Trimming pared 1 base from V and 4 bases from J, leaving 9 bases between. Germline V lookup: CDR1 SGHNT, CDR2 YYREEE (reference sequence). The CDR3 has 14 amino acids. V gene TRBV5-4 combines with J gene TRBJ2-1, with TRBD2 as a possible D gene (6 bases). The sequencing input was peripheral blood. The clonotype was recovered from a woman aged 80 or older with acute or convalescent COVID-19. Written as DNA, the CDR3 is TGTGCCAGCAGCTTGTCCGGGACTTACAATGAGCAGTTCTTC. It specifies CASSLSGTYNEQFF.